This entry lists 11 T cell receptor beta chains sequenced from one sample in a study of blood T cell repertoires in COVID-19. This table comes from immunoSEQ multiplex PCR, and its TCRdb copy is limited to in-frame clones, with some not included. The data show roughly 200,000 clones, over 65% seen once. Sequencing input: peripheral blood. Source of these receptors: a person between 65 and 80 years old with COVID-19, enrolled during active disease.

This CDR3 reads CASSGRDSGGNEQFF. In DNA, the CDR3 is TGTGCCAGCAGCGGCCGGGACTCGGGAGGCAATGAGCAGTTCTTC. The V and J genes are TRBV11-3 and TRBJ2-1; 7 bases are shared with TRBD2. CDR3 length: 15 residues. V gave up 5 bases and J gave up 6 bases; unmatched junction bases: 10. CDR1 and CDR2 from the germline V gene are SGHNT and YENEEA.

CDR3 in amino acids: CASSESAEFQETQYF. CDR3 DNA: TGTGCCAGCAGTGAATCAGCGGAGTTCCAAGAGACCCAGTACTTC. The V call is TRBV25-1, the J call TRBJ2-5; maybe TRBD2 (5 bases). Germline V lookup: CDR1 MGHDK, CDR2 SYGVNS. The length of the CDR3 is 15 residues. Trimming shortened V by 1 base and J by 1 base, and 10 bases separated the two germline ends.

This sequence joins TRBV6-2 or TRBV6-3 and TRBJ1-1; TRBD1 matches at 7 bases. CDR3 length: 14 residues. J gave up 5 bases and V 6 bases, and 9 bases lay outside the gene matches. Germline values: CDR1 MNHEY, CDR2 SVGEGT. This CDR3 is CASSRTGSLTEAFF. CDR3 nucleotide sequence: TGTGCCAGCAGCAGGACAGGATCTTTAACTGAAGCTTTCTTT.

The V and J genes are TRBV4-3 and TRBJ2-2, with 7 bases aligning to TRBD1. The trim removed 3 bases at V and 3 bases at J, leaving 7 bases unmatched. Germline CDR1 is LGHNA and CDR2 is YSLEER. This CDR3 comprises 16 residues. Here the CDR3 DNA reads TGCGCCAGCAGCCACCGACAGGGACCCCACACCGGGGAGCTGTTTTTT. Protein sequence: CASSHRQGPHTGELFF.

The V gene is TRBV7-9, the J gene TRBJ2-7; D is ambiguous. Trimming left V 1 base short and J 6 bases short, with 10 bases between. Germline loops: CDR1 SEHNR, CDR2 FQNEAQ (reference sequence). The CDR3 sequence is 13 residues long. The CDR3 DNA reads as TGTGCCAGCAGCTTAGGCAGGATCTCCGAGCAGTACTTC. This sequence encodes CASSLGRISEQYF.

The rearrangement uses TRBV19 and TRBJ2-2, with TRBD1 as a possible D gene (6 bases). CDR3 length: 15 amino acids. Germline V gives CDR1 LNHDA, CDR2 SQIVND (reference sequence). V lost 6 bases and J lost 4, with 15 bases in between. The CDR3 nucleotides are TGTGCCAGTAGGGTGCTACGACAGGTCACCGGGGAGCTGTTTTTT. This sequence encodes CASRVLRQVTGELFF. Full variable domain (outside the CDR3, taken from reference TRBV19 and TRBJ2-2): DGGITQSPKYLFRKEGQNVTLSCEQNLNHDAMYWYRQDPGQGLRLIYYSQIVNDFQKGDIAEGYSVSREKKESFPLTVTSAQKNPTAFYLCASRVLRQVTGELFFGEGSRLTVL.

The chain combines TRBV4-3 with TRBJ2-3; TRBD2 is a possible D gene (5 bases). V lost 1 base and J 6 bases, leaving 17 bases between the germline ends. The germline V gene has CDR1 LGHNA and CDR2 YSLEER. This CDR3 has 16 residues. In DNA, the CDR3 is TGCGCCAGCAGCCAAGGGTATGGCGGGCCTCTGGATACGCAGTATTTT. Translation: CASSQGYGGPLDTQYF.

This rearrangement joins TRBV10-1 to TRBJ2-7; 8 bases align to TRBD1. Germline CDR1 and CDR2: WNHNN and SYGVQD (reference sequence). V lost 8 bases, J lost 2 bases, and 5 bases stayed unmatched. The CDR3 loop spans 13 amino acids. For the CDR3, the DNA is TGCGCCAGCGAGGACAGGGAAACCTACGAGCAGTACTTC. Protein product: CASEDRETYEQYF.

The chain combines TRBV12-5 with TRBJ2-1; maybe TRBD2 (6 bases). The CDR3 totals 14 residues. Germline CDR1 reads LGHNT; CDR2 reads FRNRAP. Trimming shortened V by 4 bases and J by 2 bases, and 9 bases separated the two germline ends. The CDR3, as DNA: TGTGCTAGTGGTTCGGGACTCACCTACAATGAGCAGTTCTTC. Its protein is CASGSGLTYNEQFF.

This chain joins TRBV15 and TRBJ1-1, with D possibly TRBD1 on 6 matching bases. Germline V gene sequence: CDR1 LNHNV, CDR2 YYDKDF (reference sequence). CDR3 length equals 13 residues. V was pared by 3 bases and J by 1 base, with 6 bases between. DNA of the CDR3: TGTGCCACCAGCAGGACAGGGAACACTGAAGCTTTCTTT. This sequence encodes CATSRTGNTEAFF.

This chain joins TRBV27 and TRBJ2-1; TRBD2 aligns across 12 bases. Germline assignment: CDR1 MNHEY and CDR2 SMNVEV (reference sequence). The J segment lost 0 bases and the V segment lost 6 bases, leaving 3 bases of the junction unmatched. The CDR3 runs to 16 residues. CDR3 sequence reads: CASRGGLAGSYNEQFF. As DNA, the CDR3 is TGTGCCAGCAGGGGGGGACTAGCGGGCTCCTACAATGAGCAGTTCTTC.